The 2 T cell receptor beta chains below all came from one sample that was sequenced in a study of shared clonotypes between healthy human individuals. TCRdb's table, derived via immunoSEQ multiplex PCR, lists solely in-frame clones and lacks some. This table holds some 2,500,000 clones, approximately 93% found once. The source material was naive CD4+ T cells from PBMCs. Subset specified: CD45RA+ positively selected. The receptors shown here come from a man aged 18 to 29 in good health. Some clones in this sample may be carry-over from other donors' samples.

V gene TRBV14 combines with J gene TRBJ2-3; 8 nucleotides agree with TRBD1. CDR1 and CDR2 from the germline V gene are SGHDN and FVKESK. The CDR3 has 16 residues. Germline trimming cut 6 bases from V and 1 base from J; bases unmatched to any gene: 9. The CDR3 nucleotides are TGTGCCAGCAGTCCCCACAGGGGGACTGGCACAGATACGCAGTATTTT. This sequence encodes CASSPHRGTGTDTQYF.

In its sample, this clone was seen a few times. This sequence joins TRBV2 and TRBJ2-2, with unresolved D. Trimming took 5 bases from V and 4 from J, leaving 14 bases between them. Germline V gene data show CDR1 as SNHLY and CDR2 as FYNNEI. The CDR3 sequence is 15 residues long. In DNA form, the CDR3 reads TGTGCCAGCAGTCCACCGCGGCGGAGCACCGGGGAGCTGTTTTTT. This encodes CASSPPRRSTGELFF.